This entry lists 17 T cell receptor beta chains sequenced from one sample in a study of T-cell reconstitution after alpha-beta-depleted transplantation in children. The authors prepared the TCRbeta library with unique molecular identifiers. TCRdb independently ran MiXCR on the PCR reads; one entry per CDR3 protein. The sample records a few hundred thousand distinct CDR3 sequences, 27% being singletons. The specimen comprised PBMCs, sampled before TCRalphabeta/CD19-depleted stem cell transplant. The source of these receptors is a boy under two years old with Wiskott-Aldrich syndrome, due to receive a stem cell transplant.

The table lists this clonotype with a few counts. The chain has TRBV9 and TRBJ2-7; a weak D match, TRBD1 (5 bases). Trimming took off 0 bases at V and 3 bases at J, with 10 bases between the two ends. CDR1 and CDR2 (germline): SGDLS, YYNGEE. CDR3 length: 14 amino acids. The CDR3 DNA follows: TGTGCCAGCAGCGTAGGCAGGGTGGGCTACGAGCAGTACTTC. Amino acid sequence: CASSVGRVGYEQYF.

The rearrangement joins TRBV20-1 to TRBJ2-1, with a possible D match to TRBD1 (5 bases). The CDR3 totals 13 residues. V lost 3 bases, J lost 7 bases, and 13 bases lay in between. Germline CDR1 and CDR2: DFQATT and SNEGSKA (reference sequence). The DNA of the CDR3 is TGCAGTGCTAGTCCCCGCCAGGGTAATGAGCAGTTCTTC. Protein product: CSASPRQGNEQFF.

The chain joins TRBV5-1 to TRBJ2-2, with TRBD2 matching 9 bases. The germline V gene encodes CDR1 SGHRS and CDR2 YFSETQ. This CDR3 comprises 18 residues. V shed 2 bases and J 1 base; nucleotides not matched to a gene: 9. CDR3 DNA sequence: TGCGCCAGCAGCTTTGCCCGAGGTAGCGGGAGGAACACCGGGGAGCTGTTTTTT. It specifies CASSFARGSGRNTGELFF.

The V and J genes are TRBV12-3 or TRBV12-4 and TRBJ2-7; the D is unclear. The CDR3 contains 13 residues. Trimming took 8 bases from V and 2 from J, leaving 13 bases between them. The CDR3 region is CASGRSEAYEQYF. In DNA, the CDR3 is TGTGCCAGCGGGCGCAGCGAAGCCTACGAGCAGTACTTC.

The DNA for the CDR3 is TGTGCCACCAGTGACCCCGAAACAGGGAACAATGAGCAGTTCTTC. Encoded protein: CATSDPETGNNEQFF. The rearrangement links TRBV24-1 to TRBJ2-1; possibly TRBD1 for D (6 bases). The CDR3 runs to 15 residues. Trimming stripped 4 bases from V and 5 bases from J, with 14 bases between. Germline V gene lookup returns CDR1 KGHDR and CDR2 SFDVKD.

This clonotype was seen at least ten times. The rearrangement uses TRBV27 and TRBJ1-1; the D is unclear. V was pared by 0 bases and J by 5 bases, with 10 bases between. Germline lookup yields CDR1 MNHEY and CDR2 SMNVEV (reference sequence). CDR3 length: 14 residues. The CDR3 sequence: CASSLSYGSTEAFF. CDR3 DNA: TGTGCCAGCAGTTTATCTTACGGAAGTACTGAAGCTTTCTTT.

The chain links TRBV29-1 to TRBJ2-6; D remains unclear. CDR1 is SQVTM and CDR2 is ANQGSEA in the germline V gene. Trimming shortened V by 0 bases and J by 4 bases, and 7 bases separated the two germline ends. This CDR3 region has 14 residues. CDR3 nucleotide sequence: TGCAGCGTTGAAGAGTTGTCCGGGGCCAACGTCCTGACTTTC. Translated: CSVEELSGANVLTF.

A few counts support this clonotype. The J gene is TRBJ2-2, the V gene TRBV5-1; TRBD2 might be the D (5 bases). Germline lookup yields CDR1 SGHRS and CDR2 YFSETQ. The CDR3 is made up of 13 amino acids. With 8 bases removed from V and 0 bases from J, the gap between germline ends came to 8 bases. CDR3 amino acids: CASSETNTGELFF. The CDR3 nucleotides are TGCGCCAGTAGCGAAACGAACACCGGGGAGCTGTTTTTT.

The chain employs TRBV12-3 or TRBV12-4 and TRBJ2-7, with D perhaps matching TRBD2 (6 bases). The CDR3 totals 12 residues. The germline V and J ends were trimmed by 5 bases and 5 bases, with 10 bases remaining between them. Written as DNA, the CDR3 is TGTGCCAGCAGTGTGACTAGGAACGAGCAGTACTTC. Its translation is CASSVTRNEQYF.

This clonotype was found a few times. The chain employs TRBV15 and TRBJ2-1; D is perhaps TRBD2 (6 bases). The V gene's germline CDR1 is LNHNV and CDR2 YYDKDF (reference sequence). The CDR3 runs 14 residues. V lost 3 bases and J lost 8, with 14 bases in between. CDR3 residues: CATSRALGGDEQFF. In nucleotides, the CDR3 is TGTGCCACCAGCAGGGCCCTAGGAGGGGATGAGCAGTTCTTC.

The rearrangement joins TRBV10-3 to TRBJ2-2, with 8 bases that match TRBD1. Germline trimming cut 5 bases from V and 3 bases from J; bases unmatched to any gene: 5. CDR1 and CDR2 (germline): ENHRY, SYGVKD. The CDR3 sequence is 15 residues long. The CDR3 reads CAISPKTGDTGELFF. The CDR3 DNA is TGTGCCATCAGTCCGAAGACAGGGGACACCGGGGAGCTGTTTTTT.

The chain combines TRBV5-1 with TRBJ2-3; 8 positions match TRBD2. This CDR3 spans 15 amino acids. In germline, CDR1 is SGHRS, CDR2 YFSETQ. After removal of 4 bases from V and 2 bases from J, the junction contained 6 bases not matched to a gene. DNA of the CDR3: TGCGCCAGCAGCATAAGCGGGAGAGCCACAGATACGCAGTATTTT. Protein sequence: CASSISGRATDTQYF.

The CDR3 sequence: CASSPVGTLNYGYTF. In DNA, the CDR3 is TGCGCCAGCAGCCCGGTTGGGACACTGAACTATGGCTACACCTTC. The chain uses TRBV5-1 and TRBJ1-2; D might be TRBD1 (6 bases). Trimming shortened V by 4 bases and J by 2 bases, and 15 bases separated the two germline ends. The CDR3 loop spans 15 amino acids. Germline V lookup: CDR1 SGHRS, CDR2 YFSETQ.

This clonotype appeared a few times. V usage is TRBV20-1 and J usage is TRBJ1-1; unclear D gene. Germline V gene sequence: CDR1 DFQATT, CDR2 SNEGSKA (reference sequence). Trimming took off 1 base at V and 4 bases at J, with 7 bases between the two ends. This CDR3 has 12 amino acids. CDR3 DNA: TGCAGTGCTAGAGGGCTCGCCACTGAAGCTTTCTTT. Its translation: CSARGLATEAFF.

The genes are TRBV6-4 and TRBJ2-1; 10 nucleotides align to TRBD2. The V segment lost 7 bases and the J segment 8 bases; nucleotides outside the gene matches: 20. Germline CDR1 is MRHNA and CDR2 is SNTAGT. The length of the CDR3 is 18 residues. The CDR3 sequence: CASTPFHLLAGAEYEQFF. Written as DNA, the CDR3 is TGTGCCAGCACCCCCTTCCATCTTCTAGCGGGAGCTGAGTATGAGCAGTTCTTC.

The CDR3, as DNA: TGTGCCAGCTCACCGTTGACGGGTTCGAACACCGGGGAGCTGTTTTTT. Translated: CASSPLTGSNTGELFF. This chain joins TRBV18 and TRBJ2-2, with no clear D. CDR3 size: 16 residues. Germline assignment: CDR1 KGHSH and CDR2 LQKENI. V was trimmed by 3 bases and J by 0 bases, leaving 11 bases between them.

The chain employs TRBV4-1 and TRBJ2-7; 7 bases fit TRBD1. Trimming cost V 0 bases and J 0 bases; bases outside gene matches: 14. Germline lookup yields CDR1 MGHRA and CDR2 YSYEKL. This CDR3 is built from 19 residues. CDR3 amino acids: CASSQESDRSFSSSYEQYF. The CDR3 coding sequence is TGCGCCAGCAGCCAAGAGTCGGACAGGTCCTTCTCAAGCTCCTACGAGCAGTACTTC.